Each of the 32 T cell receptor beta chains below was sequenced from the same sample in a study of blood T cell repertoires in COVID-19. This table comes from immunoSEQ multiplex PCR, and its TCRdb copy is limited to in-frame clones, with some not included. The data show approximately 130,000 clones, with approximately 85% seen just once and 4.3% held by the top ten. Sequences were obtained from peripheral blood. All receptors come from a human donor in a cohort sampled during active COVID-19.

There are a few counts of this clone. This chain connects TRBV19 to TRBJ2-3; D is unclear. CDR1 is LNHDA and CDR2 is SQIVND in the germline V gene (reference sequence). V was clipped by 6 bases and J by 1 base, with 17 bases between them. The CDR3 runs to 16 residues. CDR3 nucleotide sequence: TGTGCCAGTAGCCTGACGGCCTCAGGCGGCACAGATACGCAGTATTTT. It yields the protein CASSLTASGGTDTQYF.

The chain has TRBV6-5 and TRBJ1-5; D perhaps matches TRBD1 (6 bases). Per germline, CDR1 MNHEY and CDR2 SVGAGI. This CDR3 has 14 residues. V lost 6 bases, J lost 11 bases, and 20 bases lay in between. CDR3 residues: CASRPRDGQRSQHF. The CDR3 region has the DNA TGTGCCAGCAGGCCCCGGGACGGACAGCGGTCCCAGCATTTT.

The chain links TRBV24-1 to TRBJ2-1; D remains unclear. The CDR3 is 16 residues long. Trimming removed 1 base at V and 6 bases at J, with 15 bases between. Germline CDR1 reads KGHDR; CDR2 reads SFDVKD. CDR3 nucleotides: TGTGCCACCAGTGATTTTACAGCAAAGAACCCCAATGAGCAGTTCTTC. Translated: CATSDFTAKNPNEQFF.

Here the CDR3 reads CASSHGDRDENTIYF. CDR3 bases: TGCGCCAGCAGCCATGGGGACAGGGATGAAAACACCATATATTTT. The gene calls are TRBV4-3 and TRBJ1-3, with TRBD1 matching 9 bases. The V gene end was trimmed by 3 bases and the J gene end by 6 bases; junction bases not matched to a gene: 6. The CDR3 has 15 amino acids. Germline V CDR1 and CDR2: LGHNA, YSLEER.

V and J are TRBV27 and TRBJ2-2, with 9 bases fitting TRBD1. This CDR3 has 17 residues. The V gene's germline CDR1 is MNHEY and CDR2 SMNVEV (reference sequence). The ends lost 0 bases at V and 7 bases at J; junction bases unmatched: 9. The CDR3 region is CASSLSNVGQGFGELFF. CDR3 nucleotides: TGTGCCAGCAGTTTATCGAACGTAGGACAGGGGTTCGGGGAGCTGTTTTTT.

The V gene is TRBV7-9, the J gene TRBJ2-3; D remains unclear. Deletions cut 6 bases from V and 8 bases from J, with 27 bases between. Germline CDR1 SEHNR, CDR2 FQNEAQ (reference sequence). CDR3 length: 17 amino acids. The CDR3 reads CASSRSNSPHSGPTQYF. CDR3 DNA sequence: TGTGCCAGCAGTCGGTCAAACTCGCCCCATAGTGGGCCTACGCAGTATTTT.

To note about this clone: Relative to the germline gene, one junction end is altered; a read error may explain this. The chain has TRBV5-5 and TRBJ2-1, with D possibly matching TRBD1 (5 bases). Germline V gene sequence: CDR1 SGHKS, CDR2 YYEKEE (reference sequence). CDR3 length: 14 residues. The CDR3 region is CASSLLAGNPSGIF. CDR3 DNA: TGTGCCAGCAGCTTGCTTGCAGGGAACCCCTCCGGAATCTTC.

The chain carries TRBV5-5 and TRBJ2-7; TRBD2 is a possible D gene (6 bases). Trimming took off 3 bases at V and 5 bases at J, with 9 bases between the two ends. There are 12 residues in the CDR3. Germline values: CDR1 SGHKS, CDR2 YYEKEE (reference sequence). The CDR3 region has the DNA TGTGCCAGCAGCTACCCTAGCGACGAGCAGTACGTC. Its translation: CASSYPSDEQYV.

The rearrangement uses TRBV6-5 and TRBJ2-7; 10 positions agree with TRBD1. Germline V CDR1 and CDR2: MNHEY, SVGAGI. The CDR3 consists of 15 residues. Trimming at V came to 6 bases and at J to 5 bases, leaving 10 bases not matched to a gene. This CDR3 reads CASRPTGQGMHEQYF. As DNA, the CDR3 is TGTGCCAGCAGGCCGACGGGACAGGGGATGCACGAGCAGTACTTC.

This clone was observed once. The chain combines TRBV12-5 with TRBJ1-5, with TRBD1 matching 8 bases. In germline, CDR1 is LGHNT, CDR2 FRNRAP. This CDR3 is built from 17 residues. Unmatched junction bases numbered 10, after V lost 0 bases and J lost 6 bases. CDR3 loop: CASGLVQGGGGGQPQHF. CDR3 DNA: TGTGCTAGTGGTTTGGTACAGGGGGGAGGAGGTGGTCAGCCCCAGCATTTT.

The chain combines TRBV10-1 with TRBJ2-5; possible D gene TRBD2, 6 bases. The CDR3 length is 15 residues. V was cut by 2 bases and J by 0 bases, with 10 bases left in between. Germline V gene lookup returns CDR1 WNHNN and CDR2 SYGVQD (reference sequence). CDR3 nucleotide sequence: TGCGCCAGCAGTGAGGGTCGGGGGTACCAAGAGACCCAGTACTTC. Amino acids: CASSEGRGYQETQYF.

The rearrangement uses TRBV15 and TRBJ2-5; D not resolved. The CDR3 extends over 15 amino acids. Germline V gene lookup returns CDR1 LNHNV and CDR2 YYDKDF (reference sequence). V lost 0 bases and J 3 bases, leaving 11 bases between the germline ends. CDR3 region: CATSRDSIPEETQYF. In DNA form, the CDR3 reads TGTGCCACCAGCAGAGATTCTATACCGGAAGAGACCCAGTACTTC.

The V call is TRBV18, the J call TRBJ2-2; D possibly corresponds to TRBD1 (6 bases). V lost 6 bases to trimming and J lost 5 bases, with 10 bases between them. In germline, CDR1 is KGHSH, CDR2 LQKENI. The CDR3 runs 13 residues. CDR3 amino acids: CASSLGQTGELFF. CDR3 nucleotides: TGTGCCAGCTCTCTCGGACAGACCGGGGAGCTGTTTTTT.

The chain is built from TRBV6-1 and TRBJ1-6, with unresolved D. The V gene lost 1 base and the J gene lost 10 bases, with 14 bases spanning the gap. Germline CDR1 MNHNS, CDR2 SASEGT. The CDR3 spans 15 residues. The CDR3 DNA reads as TGTGCCAGCAGTGAAGACTGGCGGGTTAGCTCACCCCTCCACTTT. Translation gives CASSEDWRVSSPLHF.

This clone is a singleton in its sample. This chain joins TRBV5-6 and TRBJ1-5; tentatively, D is TRBD1 (5 bases). Germline V CDR1 and CDR2: SGHDT, YYEEEE. This CDR3 is 14 amino acids long. Trimming removed 4 bases at V and 4 bases at J, with 12 bases between. The CDR3 bases are TGTGCCAGCAGCCTGGCGACAGTAAATCAGCCCCAGCATTTT. It encodes CASSLATVNQPQHF.

This chain joins TRBV4-1 and TRBJ1-1; a weak D match, TRBD1 (6 bases). The CDR3 has 15 residues. Per the germline V gene, CDR1 is MGHRA and CDR2 is YSYEKL. Trimming took 1 base from V and 4 from J, leaving 13 bases between them. The DNA of the CDR3 is TGCGCCAGCAGCCAAGTAACCCAGGGGTTCACTGAAGCTTTCTTT. Translated: CASSQVTQGFTEAFF.

CDR3 in DNA: TGTGCCAGCAGCCGCCCTGGACTGCCGAGCTCCTACAATGAGCAGTTCTTC. Translated, it gives CASSRPGLPSSYNEQFF. The chain is built from TRBV14 and TRBJ2-1; a possible D gene is TRBD2 (5 bases). Between the trimmed V and J ends, which lost 4 bases and 0 bases, there was a span of 16 bases. The CDR3 has 17 residues. The germline CDR1 and CDR2 sequences are SGHDN and FVKESK.

The chain recombines TRBV11-2 with TRBJ2-7; 9 nucleotides line up with TRBD1. This CDR3 has 16 amino acids. V shed 10 bases, J shed 1 base, and the junction held 14 bases outside the gene matches. Germline V gene sequence: CDR1 SGHAT, CDR2 FQNNGV. The CDR3 DNA follows: TGTGCCACCAATCTCCCCGGACAGGGGCCTTCCTACGAGCAGTACGTC. Its translation is CATNLPGQGPSYEQYV.

The chain joins TRBV7-2 to TRBJ1-1; D call uncertain. V was trimmed by 5 bases and J by 1 base, leaving 17 bases between them. This CDR3 is built from 16 residues. CDR1 and CDR2 from the germline V gene are SGHTA and FQGNSA. The CDR3 sequence: CASSQAEGGRNTEAFF. The CDR3 DNA reads as TGTGCCAGCAGCCAAGCGGAGGGTGGCAGGAACACTGAAGCTTTCTTT. The full variable domain, in which reference TRBV7-2 and TRBJ1-1 provide the parts outside the CDR3, is GAGVSQSPSNKVTEKGKDVELRCDPISGHTALYWYRQSLGQGLEFLIYFQGNSAPDKSGLPSDRFSAERTGGSVSTLTIQRTQQEDSAVYLCASSQAEGGRNTEAFFGQGTRLTVV.

This sequence joins TRBV6-2 or TRBV6-3 and TRBJ2-3; TRBD2 agrees at 14 bases. This CDR3 is built from 19 residues. J was trimmed by 2 bases and V by 6 bases; bases with no gene match: 13. Germline CDR1 reads MNHEY; CDR2 reads SVGEGT. This CDR3 is CASSLPTSGGAEITDTQYF. DNA for the CDR3: TGTGCCAGCAGCCTACCGACTAGCGGGGGGGCCGAGATCACAGATACGCAGTATTTT.

The chain employs TRBV4-3 and TRBJ2-3; TRBD2 aligns across 8 bases. Looked up from germline, CDR1 is LGHNA and CDR2 is YSLEER. The CDR3 contains 18 residues. With 0 bases clipped from V and 2 bases from J, the junction kept 10 bases outside the gene matches. The CDR3 DNA sequence: TGCGCCAGCAGCCAAGATGTGGTAGCGGGGACGATCACAGATACGCAGTATTTT. The encoded protein is CASSQDVVAGTITDTQYF.

The chain couples TRBV5-1 to TRBJ2-6; 10 positions match TRBD2. The V and J ends lost 2 bases and 0 bases, in that order; junction bases with no gene match: 2. CDR1 is SGHRS, CDR2 YFSETQ, per germline. CDR3 size: 17 residues. DNA of the CDR3: TGCGCCAGCAGCTTAAGACTAGCGGGCTCTGGGGCCAACGTCCTGACTTTC. Encoded protein: CASSLRLAGSGANVLTF. Full variable domain (remainder filled in from reference TRBV5-1 and TRBJ2-6): KAGVTQTPRYLIKTRGQQVTLSCSPISGHRSVSWYQQTPGQGLQFLFEYFSETQRNKGNFPGRFSGRQFSNSRSEMNVSTLELGDSALYLCASSLRLAGSGANVLTFGAGSRLTVL.

CDR3 loop: CASSPPTGWEKLFF. CDR3 coding DNA: TGTGCCAGCAGCCCGCCGACAGGGTGGGAAAAACTGTTTTTT. The rearrangement links TRBV3-1 (or the pseudogene TRBV3-2) to TRBJ1-4; 7 bases are a match to TRBD1. The V gene end was trimmed by 4 bases and the J gene end by 8 bases; junction bases not matched to a gene: 7. Germline CDR1 is LGHDT and CDR2 is YNNKEL (reference sequence). The CDR3 is 14 amino acids.

The chain combines TRBV7-3 with TRBJ2-3; D remains ambiguous. Trimming left V 4 bases short and J 2 bases short, with 7 bases between. The CDR3 runs 13 residues. Germline loops: CDR1 SGHTA, CDR2 FQGTGA. The CDR3 nucleotides read TGTGCCAGCAGCTCTAGAGACACAGATACGCAGTATTTT. Its protein product is CASSSRDTDTQYF.

V and J are TRBV10-1 and TRBJ1-1; D uncertain. The V end was cut by 3 bases, the J end by 5 bases, with 7 bases between. Germline V gives CDR1 WNHNN, CDR2 SYGVQD (reference sequence). This CDR3 contains 12 residues. This CDR3 reads CASSDRETEAFF. CDR3 DNA: TGCGCCAGCAGTGATCGGGAGACTGAAGCTTTCTTT.

This clone was seen only once. This chain joins TRBV21-1 and TRBJ2-7; the DNA was not compared with TRBD1, the D call given in the table. TRBV21-1 is marked as a pseudogene. This CDR3 contains 18 residues. The CDR3 is CASSKGQGHLFDSYEQYF. Here the CDR3 DNA reads TGTGCCAGCAGCAAGGGACAGGGACACCTCTTCGATTCCTACGAGCAGTACTTC.

V gene TRBV15 combines with J gene TRBJ1-2; 8 nucleotides line up with TRBD1. Germline V gene sequence: CDR1 LNHNV, CDR2 YYDKDF (reference sequence). This CDR3 region has 13 residues. The V gene end was trimmed by 6 bases and the J gene end by 3 bases; junction bases not matched to a gene: 3. The CDR3 bases are TGTGCCACCAGGAAGGACAGGGACTATGGCTACACCTTC. Protein: CATRKDRDYGYTF.

The V and J genes are TRBV24-1 and TRBJ2-1; 9 bases line up with TRBD1. Trimming removed 7 bases from V and 5 bases from J; junction bases left unmatched: 11. This CDR3 region has 16 residues. Germline V CDR1 and CDR2: KGHDR, SFDVKD. CDR3 sequence: CATSTDDRGVNNEQFF. CDR3 DNA sequence: TGTGCCACCAGCACCGACGACAGGGGGGTCAACAATGAGCAGTTCTTC.

The V and J genes are TRBV5-6 and TRBJ1-2, with TRBD1 as a possible D gene (5 bases). Germline lookup yields CDR1 SGHDT and CDR2 YYEEEE. The CDR3 length is 12 residues. Between the trimmed V and J ends, which lost 1 base and 8 bases, there was a span of 9 bases. This CDR3 is CASSLPQAGYTF. The CDR3 region has the DNA TGTGCCAGCAGCTTGCCACAGGCCGGCTACACCTTC.

Details on this clone: The limits of the CDR3 on the DNA are not certain, so only TCRdb's listed CDR3 is given. The rearrangement links TRBV3-1 (or the pseudogene TRBV3-2) to TRBJ2-7; the table's D call, TRBD1, has no DNA check behind it. A total of 14 residues make up the CDR3, ends included. Germline CDR1 is LGHDT and CDR2 is YNNKEL (reference sequence). The CDR3 is CASSQVGTGNVWYF.

The gene calls are TRBV27 and TRBJ1-6; perhaps TRBD1 as D (5 bases). Germline V gene sequence: CDR1 MNHEY, CDR2 SMNVEV (reference sequence). The CDR3 length is 17 residues. The germline V and J ends were trimmed by 3 bases and 7 bases, with 19 bases remaining between them. The CDR3 DNA sequence: TGTGCCAGCAGTTTCTGGGGTTCTGACGGGGGGAATTCACCCCTCCACTTT. It is translated as CASSFWGSDGGNSPLHF.

The chain couples TRBV5-4 to TRBJ2-7; TRBD2 aligns across 12 bases. The V and J ends lost 4 bases and 7 bases, in that order; junction bases with no gene match: 6. The CDR3 runs 14 residues. Germline V lookup: CDR1 SGHNT, CDR2 YYREEE (reference sequence). Here the CDR3 DNA reads TGTGCCAGCAGCACCGGACTAGCGGGACAGGAGCAGTACGTC. The encoded protein is CASSTGLAGQEQYV.